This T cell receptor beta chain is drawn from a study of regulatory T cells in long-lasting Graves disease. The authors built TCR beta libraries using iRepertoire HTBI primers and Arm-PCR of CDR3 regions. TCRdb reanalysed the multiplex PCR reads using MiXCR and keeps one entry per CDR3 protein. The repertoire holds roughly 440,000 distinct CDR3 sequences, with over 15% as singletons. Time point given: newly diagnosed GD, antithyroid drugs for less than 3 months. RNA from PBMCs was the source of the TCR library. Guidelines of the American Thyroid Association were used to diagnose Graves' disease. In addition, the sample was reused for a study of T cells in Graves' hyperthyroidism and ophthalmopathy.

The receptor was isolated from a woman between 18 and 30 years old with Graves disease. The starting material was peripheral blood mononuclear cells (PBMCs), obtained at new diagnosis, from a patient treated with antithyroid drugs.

The CDR3 sequence is CSARERGGRARETQYF. DNA of the CDR3: TGCAGTGCTAGAGAACGAGGCGGGAGGGCGAGGGAGACCCAGTACTTC. This chain uses TRBV20-1 with TRBJ2-5; 9 nucleotides agree with TRBD2. This CDR3 is 16 amino acids long. From germline, CDR1 is DFQATT and CDR2 SNEGSKA (reference sequence). V trimming: 0 bases; J trimming: 5 bases; junction bases outside the gene matches: 10.